The rows below give T cell receptor beta chains drawn from one sample of a study of beta chain features in type 1 diabetes. The method was immunoSEQ multiplex PCR; TCRdb's version includes in-frame clones alone and lacks a portion of them. Here the sample spans about 290,000 clones, 8% being singletons. The sample taken for sequencing was central memory CD4+ T cells from blood. The receptor source for this set is a woman between 18 and 29 years old in good health. CDR3s include the opening cysteine and the closing phenylalanine or tryptophan. The order of the fields is clone size, V gene, J gene, CDR3 protein. For some rows the clone size is stated as once, few or many, or as a class when expanded; others skip it.

few	TRBV7-3	TRBJ2-2	CASSQLPGRGDTGELFF
NA	TRBV28	TRBJ1-6	CASFMDPNSPLHF
many	TRBV4-2	TRBJ1-2	CASSQDFTVSYGYTF
few	TRBV11-3	TRBJ2-4	CASSLGTDANLAKNIQYF
NA	TRBV7-6	TRBJ2-1	CASSPSLAHHSYNEQFF
NA	TRBV7-2	TRBJ1-1	CASSLNRVLPTEAFF
few	TRBV7-8	TRBJ1-1	CASSPREGNTEAFF
NA	TRBV5-4	TRBJ2-1	CASSLGGGMSYNEQFF
many	TRBV19	TRBJ1-5	CASTGDSIENQPQHF
many	TRBV7-7	TRBJ1-1	CASSQRQGTEAFF
few	TRBV9	TRBJ2-3	CASSDATGARPDTQYF
few	TRBV25-1	TRBJ1-3	CASIRGRVFSGNTIYF
NA	TRBV4-3	TRBJ1-3	CASSQAPYSGNTIYF
many	TRBV28	TRBJ1-4	CASSRSPSTNEKLFF
many	TRBV27	TRBJ2-1	CASYGYSGRFYNEQFF
many	TRBV7-2	TRBJ1-1	CASSTGNTEAFF
NA	TRBV14	TRBJ2-7	CASSPTGGGQQYF
few	TRBV11-3	TRBJ1-1	CASSSGSGVNTEAFF
many	TRBV5-1	TRBJ2-3	CASSLGDYTDTQYF
many	TRBV5-1	TRBJ2-1	CASSSRTDPSYNEQFF
few	TRBV29-1	TRBJ2-7	CSVVGTGVSEQYF
few	TRBV6-8	TRBJ1-5	CASRPTLNRRGQPQHF
NA	TRBV7-9	TRBJ2-7	CASSPSYEQYF
NA	TRBV15	TRBJ1-5	CATSREGGGNQPQHF
many	TRBV7-9	TRBJ1-1	CASSTDGNTEAFF
NA	TRBV11-2	TRBJ1-2	CASSLDLRESYGYTF
many	TRBV4-2	TRBJ2-5	CASSQVSEETQYF
many	TRBV5-1	TRBJ2-1	CASSLAWLAYNEQFF
NA	TRBV10-3	TRBJ1-1	CAISGGSETEAFF
NA	TRBV9	TRBJ2-2	CASNMGQGGRSGELFF
NA	TRBV5-1	TRBJ2-5	CASSLEGDQETQYF
few	TRBV14	TRBJ2-5	CASSQDREGAETQYF
NA	TRBV30	TRBJ1-5	CAWSAREDQPQHF
NA	TRBV5-1	TRBJ2-1	CASSLMSTGGNEQFF
NA	TRBV7-3	TRBJ2-1	CASSPTGNEQFF
many	TRBV30	TRBJ2-1	CAWSGTSDEQFF
NA	TRBV7-9	TRBJ1-2	CASRGTGTGYTF
NA	TRBV9	TRBJ2-5	CASSVADSPRWTQYF
NA	TRBV7-2	TRBJ2-5	CASSLSGGGYQETQYF
few	TRBV5-1	TRBJ1-1	CASSRIGGQGNTEAFF
NA	TRBV29-1	TRBJ1-1	CSVDSRGDTEAFF
few	TRBV5-1	TRBJ2-1	CASSLVAGSREQFF
few	TRBV7-9	TRBJ2-2	CASSLVGGPAGELFF
few	TRBV2	TRBJ2-5	CASSGQIGQTQYF
few	TRBV9	TRBJ1-4	CASSPEGGGGEKLFF
few	TRBV7-2	TRBJ2-7	CASSQRDRIHEQYF
NA	TRBV7-9	TRBJ2-7	CASSVQGSYEQYF
few	TRBV19	TRBJ2-1	CASTQAREGRGQFF
few	TRBV7-2	TRBJ1-2	CASSPRQGPDGYTF
NA	TRBV7-2	TRBJ1-2	CASSLKDGGRNYGYTF